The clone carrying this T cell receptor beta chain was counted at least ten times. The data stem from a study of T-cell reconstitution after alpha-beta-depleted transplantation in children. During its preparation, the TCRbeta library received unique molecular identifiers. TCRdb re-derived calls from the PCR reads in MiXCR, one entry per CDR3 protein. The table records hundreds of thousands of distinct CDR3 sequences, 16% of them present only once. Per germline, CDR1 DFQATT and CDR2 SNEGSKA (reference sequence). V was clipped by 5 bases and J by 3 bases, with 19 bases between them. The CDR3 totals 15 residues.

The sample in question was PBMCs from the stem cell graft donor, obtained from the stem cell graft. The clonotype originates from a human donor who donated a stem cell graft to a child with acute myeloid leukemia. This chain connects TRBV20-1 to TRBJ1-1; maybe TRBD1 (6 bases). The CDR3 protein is CSASKPTGRDTEAFF. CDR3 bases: TGCAGTGCTTCTAAGCCTACAGGGCGGGACACTGAAGCTTTCTTT.